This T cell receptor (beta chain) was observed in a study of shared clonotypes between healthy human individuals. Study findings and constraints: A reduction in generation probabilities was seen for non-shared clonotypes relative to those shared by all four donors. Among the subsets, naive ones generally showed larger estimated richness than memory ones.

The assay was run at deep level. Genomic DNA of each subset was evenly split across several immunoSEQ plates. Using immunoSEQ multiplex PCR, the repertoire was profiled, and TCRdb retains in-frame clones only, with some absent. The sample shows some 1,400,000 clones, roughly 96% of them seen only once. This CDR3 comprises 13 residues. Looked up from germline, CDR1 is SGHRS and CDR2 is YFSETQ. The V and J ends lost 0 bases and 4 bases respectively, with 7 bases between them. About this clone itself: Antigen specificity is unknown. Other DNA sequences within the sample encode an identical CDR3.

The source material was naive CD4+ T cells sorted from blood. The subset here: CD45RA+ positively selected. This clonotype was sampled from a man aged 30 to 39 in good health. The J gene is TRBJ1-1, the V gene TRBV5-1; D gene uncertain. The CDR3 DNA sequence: TGCGCCAGCAGCTTGGAAACAATCACTGAAGCTTTCTTT. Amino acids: CASSLETITEAFF.